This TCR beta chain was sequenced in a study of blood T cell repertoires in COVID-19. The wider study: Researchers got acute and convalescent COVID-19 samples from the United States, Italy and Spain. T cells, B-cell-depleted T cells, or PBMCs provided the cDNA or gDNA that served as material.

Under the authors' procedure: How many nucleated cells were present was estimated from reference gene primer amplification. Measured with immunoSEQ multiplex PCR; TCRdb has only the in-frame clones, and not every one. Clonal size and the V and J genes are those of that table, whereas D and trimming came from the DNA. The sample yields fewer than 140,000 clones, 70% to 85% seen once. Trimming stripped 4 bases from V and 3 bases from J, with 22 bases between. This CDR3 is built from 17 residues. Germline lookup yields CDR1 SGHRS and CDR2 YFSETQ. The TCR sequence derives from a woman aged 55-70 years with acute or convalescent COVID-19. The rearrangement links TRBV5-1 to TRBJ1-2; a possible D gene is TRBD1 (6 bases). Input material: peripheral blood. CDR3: CASSHRDTGKRDYGYTF. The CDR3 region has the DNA TGCGCCAGCAGCCACCGGGACACAGGAAAACGAGACTATGGCTACACCTTC.